This entry lists 6 T cell receptor beta chains sequenced from one sample in a study of T cell repertoires in ileal Crohn's disease. Libraries were prepared by immunoSEQ multiplex PCR; TCRdb keeps only in-frame clonotypes and omits some of them. The sample has about 14,000 clones; approximately 70% are singletons. What was sequenced was ileal tissue. Source of these receptors: an adult with Crohn's disease.

V gene TRBV6-1 combines with J gene TRBJ1-1; D remains ambiguous. CDR1 and CDR2 from the germline V gene are MNHNS and SASEGT. The CDR3 has 13 amino acids. Trimming took off 5 bases at V and 1 base at J, with 8 bases between the two ends. The CDR3 DNA is TGTGCCAGCAGTCCCCAGTCGAACACTGAAGCTTTCTTT. Protein sequence: CASSPQSNTEAFF.

Here the CDR3 reads CASSAYQETQYF. As DNA, the CDR3 is TGTGCCAGCAGCGCCTACCAAGAGACCCAGTACTTC. This chain connects TRBV5-6 to TRBJ2-5; D gene unclear. The CDR3 contains 12 residues. Trimming took 4 bases from V and 0 from J, leaving 4 bases between them. In germline, CDR1 is SGHDT, CDR2 YYEEEE.

This clone was counted a single time. Written as DNA, the CDR3 is TGTGCCAGCAGCTGGGGACAGGGTATGGGCTACGAGCAGTACTTC. Its translation: CASSWGQGMGYEQYF. This sequence joins TRBV5-6 and TRBJ2-7; 9 bases fit TRBD1. The CDR3 runs to 15 residues. With V trimmed by 3 bases and J by 3 bases, 7 bases remained unmatched. CDR1 and CDR2 from the germline V gene are SGHDT and YYEEEE.

The rearrangement uses TRBV5-4 and TRBJ1-1; TRBD1 might be the D (6 bases). CDR3 length equals 15 residues. The germline gives CDR1 SGHNT, CDR2 YYREEE (reference sequence). Trimming took off 7 bases at V and 4 bases at J, with 20 bases between the two ends. In DNA form, the CDR3 reads TGTGCCAGCTGGCCCGGGGGCGCTCGGATCACTGAAGCTTTCTTT. This codes for CASWPGGARITEAFF.

The chain combines TRBV28 with TRBJ2-2; tentatively, D is TRBD1 (6 bases). Trimming shortened V by 5 bases and J by 4 bases, and 14 bases separated the two germline ends. Per germline, CDR1 MDHEN and CDR2 SYDVKM. The CDR3 length is 15 residues. This CDR3 reads CASSHRDTFTGELFF. For the CDR3, the DNA is TGTGCCAGCAGTCACCGGGACACTTTCACCGGGGAGCTGTTTTTT.

This clone appeared once. CDR3 sequence (DNA): TGTGCCAGCAAAGGGCGGATGAACACTGAAGCTTTCTTT. It specifies CASKGRMNTEAFF. The chain uses TRBV2 and TRBJ1-1; D not certain. The CDR3 runs to 13 residues. V lost 7 bases to trimming and J lost 0 bases, with 9 bases between them. Germline assignment: CDR1 SNHLY and CDR2 FYNNEI. The whole variable domain, filled in from reference TRBV2 and TRBJ1-1, reads EPEVTQTPSHQVTQMGQEVILRCVPISNHLYFYWYRQILGQKVEFLVSFYNNEISEKSEIFDDQFSVERPDGSNFTLKIRSTKLEDSAMYFCASKGRMNTEAFFGQGTRLTVV.